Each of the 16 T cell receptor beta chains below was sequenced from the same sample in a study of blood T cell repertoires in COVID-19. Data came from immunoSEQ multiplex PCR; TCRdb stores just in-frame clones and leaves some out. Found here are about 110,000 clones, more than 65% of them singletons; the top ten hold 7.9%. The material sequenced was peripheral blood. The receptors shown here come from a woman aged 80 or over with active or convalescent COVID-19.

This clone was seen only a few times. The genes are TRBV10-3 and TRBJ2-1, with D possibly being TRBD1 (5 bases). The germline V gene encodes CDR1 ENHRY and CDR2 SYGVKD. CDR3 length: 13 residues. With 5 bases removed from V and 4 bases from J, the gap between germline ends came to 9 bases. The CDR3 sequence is CAISKTAYNEQFF. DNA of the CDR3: TGTGCCATCAGTAAGACAGCTTACAATGAGCAGTTCTTC.

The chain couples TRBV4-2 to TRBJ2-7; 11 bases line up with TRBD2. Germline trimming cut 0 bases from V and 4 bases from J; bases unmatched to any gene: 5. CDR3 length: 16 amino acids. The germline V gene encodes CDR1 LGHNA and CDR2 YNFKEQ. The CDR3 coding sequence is TGTGCCAGCAGCCAAGAGAGGGGACTAGCGGAGTACGAGCAGTACTTC. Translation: CASSQERGLAEYEQYF.

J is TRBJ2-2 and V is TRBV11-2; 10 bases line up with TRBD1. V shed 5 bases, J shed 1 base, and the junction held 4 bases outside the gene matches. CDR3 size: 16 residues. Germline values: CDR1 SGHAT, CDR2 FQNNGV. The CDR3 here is CASSNRDRGNTGELFF. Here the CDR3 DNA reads TGTGCCAGCAGCAACCGGGACAGGGGGAACACCGGGGAGCTGTTTTTT.

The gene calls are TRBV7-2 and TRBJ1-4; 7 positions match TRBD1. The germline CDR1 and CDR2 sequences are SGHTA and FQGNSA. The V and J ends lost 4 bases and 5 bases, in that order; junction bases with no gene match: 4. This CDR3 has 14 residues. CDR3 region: CASSSGQINEKLFF. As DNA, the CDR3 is TGTGCCAGCAGCTCGGGACAGATCAATGAAAAACTGTTTTTT.

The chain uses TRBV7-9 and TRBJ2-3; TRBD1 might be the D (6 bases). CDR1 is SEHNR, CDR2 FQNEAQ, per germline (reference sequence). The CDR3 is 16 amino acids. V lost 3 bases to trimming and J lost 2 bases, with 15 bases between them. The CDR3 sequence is CASSFGQNQITDTQYF. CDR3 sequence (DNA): TGTGCCAGCAGCTTCGGACAGAACCAAATCACAGATACGCAGTATTTT.

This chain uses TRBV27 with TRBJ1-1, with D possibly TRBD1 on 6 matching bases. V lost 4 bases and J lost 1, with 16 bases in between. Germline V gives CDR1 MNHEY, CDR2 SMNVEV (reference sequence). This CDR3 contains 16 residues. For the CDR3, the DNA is TGTGCCAGCAGTTCAAACAGGGTAGTGGGGAACACTGAAGCTTTCTTT. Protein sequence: CASSSNRVVGNTEAFF.

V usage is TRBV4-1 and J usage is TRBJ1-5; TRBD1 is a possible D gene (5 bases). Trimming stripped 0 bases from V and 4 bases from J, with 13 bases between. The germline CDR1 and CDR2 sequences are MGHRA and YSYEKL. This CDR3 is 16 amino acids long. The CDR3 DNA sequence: TGCGCCAGCAGCCAAGATTGGGGGACTCCTAATCAGCCCCAGCATTTT. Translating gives CASSQDWGTPNQPQHF.

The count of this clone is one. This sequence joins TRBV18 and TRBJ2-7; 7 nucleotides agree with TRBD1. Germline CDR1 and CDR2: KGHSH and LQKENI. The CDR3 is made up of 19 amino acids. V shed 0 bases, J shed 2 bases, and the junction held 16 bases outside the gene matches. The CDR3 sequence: CASSPPFVDRERVPYEQYF. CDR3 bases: TGTGCCAGCTCACCACCGTTCGTCGACAGGGAAAGAGTCCCCTACGAGCAGTACTTC.

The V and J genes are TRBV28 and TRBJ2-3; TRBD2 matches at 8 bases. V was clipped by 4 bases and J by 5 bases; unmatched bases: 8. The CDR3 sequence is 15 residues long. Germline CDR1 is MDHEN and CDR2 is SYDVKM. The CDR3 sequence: CASSSSGWGVDTQYF. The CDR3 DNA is TGTGCCAGCAGTTCTAGCGGGTGGGGGGTAGATACGCAGTATTTT.

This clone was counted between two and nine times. CDR3 amino acids: CALRTGTGYTF. In DNA, the CDR3 is TGTGCCCTAAGAACAGGGACCGGCTACACCTTC. The chain is built from TRBV2 and TRBJ1-2; D perhaps matches TRBD1 (6 bases). The V gene's germline CDR1 is SNHLY and CDR2 FYNNEI. V was clipped by 11 bases and J by 8 bases, with 15 bases between them. The CDR3 loop spans 11 amino acids.

CDR3 amino acids: CAWSVLTGETEAFF. CDR3 DNA sequence: TGTGCCTGGAGTGTATTGACCGGGGAGACTGAAGCTTTCTTT. J is TRBJ1-1 and V is TRBV30; no clear D. The CDR3 covers 14 residues. V was shortened by 0 bases and J by 5 bases, with 13 bases between the two germline ends. Germline-derived CDR1 and CDR2 are GTSNPN and SVGIG (reference sequence).

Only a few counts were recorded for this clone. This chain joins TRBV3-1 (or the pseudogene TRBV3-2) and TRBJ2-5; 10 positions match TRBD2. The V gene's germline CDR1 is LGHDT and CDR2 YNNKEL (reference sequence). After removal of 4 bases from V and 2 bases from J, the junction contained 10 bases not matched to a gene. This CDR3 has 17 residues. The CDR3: CASSPGLAVNLQETQYF. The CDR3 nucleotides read TGTGCCAGCAGCCCAGGACTAGCGGTAAACCTTCAAGAGACCCAGTACTTC.

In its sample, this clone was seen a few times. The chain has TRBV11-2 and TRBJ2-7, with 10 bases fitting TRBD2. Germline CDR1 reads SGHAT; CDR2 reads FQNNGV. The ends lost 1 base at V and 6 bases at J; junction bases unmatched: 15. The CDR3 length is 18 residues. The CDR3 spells CASSLVGLAGAIRLEQYF. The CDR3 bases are TGTGCCAGCAGCTTAGTGGGGCTAGCGGGAGCTATACGGCTCGAGCAGTACTTC.

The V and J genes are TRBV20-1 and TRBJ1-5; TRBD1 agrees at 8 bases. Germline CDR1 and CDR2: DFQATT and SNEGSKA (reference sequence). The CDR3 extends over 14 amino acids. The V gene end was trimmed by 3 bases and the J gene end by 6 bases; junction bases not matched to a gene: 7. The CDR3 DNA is TGCAGTGCTAGTGACGACAGGGGTGGTCAGCCCCAGCATTTT. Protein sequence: CSASDDRGGQPQHF.

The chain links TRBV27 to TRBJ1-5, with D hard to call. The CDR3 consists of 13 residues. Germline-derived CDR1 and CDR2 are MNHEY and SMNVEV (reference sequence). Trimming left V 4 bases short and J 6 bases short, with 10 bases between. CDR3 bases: TGTGCCAGCAGTTCCCCCGCAGGTCAGCCCCAGCATTTT. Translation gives CASSSPAGQPQHF.

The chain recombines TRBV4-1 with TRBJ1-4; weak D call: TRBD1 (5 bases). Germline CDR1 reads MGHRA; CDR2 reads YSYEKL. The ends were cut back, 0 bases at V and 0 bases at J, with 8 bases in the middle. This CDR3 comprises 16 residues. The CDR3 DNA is TGCGCCAGCAGCCAAGAAAAAGGGGCAACTAATGAAAAACTGTTTTTT. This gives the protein CASSQEKGATNEKLFF.